The T cell receptor beta chain under discussion was sequenced for a study of blood T cell repertoires in COVID-19. Study overall: The analysed material was cDNA or gDNA that came from T cells, B-cell-depleted T cells, or PBMCs.

Per germline, CDR1 MNHNY and CDR2 SVGAGI (reference sequence). The CDR3 covers 18 residues. V shed 5 bases, J shed 2 bases, and the junction held 17 bases outside the gene matches. Profiling relied on immunoSEQ multiplex PCR, and the TCRdb table lists in-frame clones only, not all of them. Of approximately 300,000 clones in the sample, approximately 91% were seen once. This clone was detected a few times. Sequencing was carried out using PBMCs or T cells enriched from blood (not recorded which). The chain has TRBV6-6 and TRBJ1-2, with TRBD1 matching 7 bases. This TCR came from a woman aged 30 to 39 who had been exposed to COVID-19. The CDR3 DNA is TGTGCCAGCAGTCAAAGGGGACAGCTTAAAACTTGGAACTATGGCTACACCTTC. Its protein is CASSQRGQLKTWNYGYTF.